The 20 T cell receptor beta chains reported below all come from one sample, sequenced in a study of PD-L1 blockade in urothelial cancer. Repertoires were generated with immunoSEQ multiplex PCR, while TCRdb's copy carries only in-frame clones and drops some. The table lists tens of thousands of clones, around 86% of them singletons. Time point in this sample: pretreatment peripheral blood. The starting material was PBMCs, obtained around atezolizumab (anti-PD-L1) treatment. The receptors stem from a man between 60 and 75 years old with urothelial cancer.

The chain uses TRBV10-2 and TRBJ2-2; D perhaps matches TRBD2 (5 bases). Germline V gene sequence: CDR1 WSHSY, CDR2 SAAADI. The V gene lost 4 bases and the J gene lost 5 bases, with 14 bases spanning the gap. The CDR3 totals 15 residues. CDR3 sequence (DNA): TGCGCCAGCAGTGGGGCAGCCGGCGGGACCGGGGAGCTGTTTTTT. Its translation: CASSGAAGGTGELFF.

The J gene is TRBJ2-7, the V gene TRBV11-2; D gene ambiguous. Trimming removed 2 bases at V and 3 bases at J, with 8 bases between. This CDR3 is built from 13 residues. Germline V CDR1 and CDR2: SGHAT, FQNNGV. This CDR3 is CASSLLPYYEQYF. The DNA of the CDR3 is TGTGCCAGCAGCTTACTGCCCTACTACGAGCAGTACTTC. The full variable domain, its missing parts supplied by reference TRBV11-2 and TRBJ2-7, is EAGVAQSPRYKIIEKRQSVAFWCNPISGHATLYWYQQILGQGPKLLIQFQNNGVVDDSQLPKDRFSAERLKGVDSTLKIQPAKLEDSAVYLCASSLLPYYEQYFGPGTRLTVT.

V usage is TRBV4-1 and J usage is TRBJ1-1; possible D gene TRBD1, 6 bases. The CDR3 runs to 15 residues. Trimming took off 3 bases at V and 1 base at J, with 12 bases between the two ends. In germline, CDR1 is MGHRA, CDR2 YSYEKL. CDR3 DNA sequence: TGCGCCAGCAGCCAGGGCAGGGGATCGAACACTGAAGCTTTCTTT. Its protein product is CASSQGRGSNTEAFF.

The table lists this clone with a count of one. The chain links TRBV21-1 to TRBJ2-1; TRBD2, the table's D call, was not compared with the DNA. TRBV21-1 is a listed pseudogene. The CDR3 consists of 16 residues. The CDR3 nucleotides are TGTGCCAGCAGCAAAGTCGGGGGGCCCCATAGCGATGAGCAGTTCTTC. Protein sequence: CASSKVGGPHSDEQFF.

The chain uses TRBV19 and TRBJ1-1; 8 positions match TRBD1. Germline V gives CDR1 LNHDA, CDR2 SQIVND (reference sequence). Unmatched junction bases numbered 8, after V lost 5 bases and J lost 3 bases. CDR3 size: 15 residues. This CDR3 is CASSAAGGKDTEAFF. Written as DNA, the CDR3 is TGTGCCAGTAGTGCTGCAGGGGGCAAGGACACTGAAGCTTTCTTT.

V and J are TRBV20-1 and TRBJ2-7, with a possible D match to TRBD2 (6 bases). This CDR3 contains 11 residues. V lost 4 bases to trimming and J lost 4 bases, with 8 bases between them. Germline V lookup: CDR1 DFQATT, CDR2 SNEGSKA (reference sequence). The CDR3 DNA reads TGCAGTGCTACCGGGGGTTACGAGCAGTACTTC. Translated: CSATGGYEQYF.

This chain connects TRBV7-9 to TRBJ1-3; the D is unclear. This CDR3 has 14 amino acids. In germline, CDR1 is SEHNR, CDR2 FQNEAQ (reference sequence). V was shortened by 0 bases and J by 6 bases, with 9 bases between the two germline ends. The CDR3: CASSLAGVPNTIYF. The CDR3 DNA reads TGTGCCAGCAGCTTAGCAGGAGTACCAAACACCATATATTTT.

This clone was picked up a small number of times. V gene TRBV29-1 combines with J gene TRBJ2-1; 10 nucleotides agree with TRBD1. J gave up 1 base and V 6 bases, and 6 bases lay outside the gene matches. The germline CDR1 and CDR2 sequences are SQVTM and ANQGSEA. The CDR3 runs to 15 residues. The CDR3 DNA reads TGCAGCGTCCATCCGGGACAGGGGTCCTACAATGAGCAGTTCTTC. This codes for CSVHPGQGSYNEQFF.

In DNA, the CDR3 is TGTGCCAGCAGCTGGGGTTGGATAGCGGGGGCCGCTAGCACAGATACGCAGTATTTT. This sequence encodes CASSWGWIAGAASTDTQYF. The V call is TRBV5-8, the J call TRBJ2-3; TRBD2 aligns across 9 bases. V gave up 3 bases and J gave up 0 bases; unmatched junction bases: 14. There are 19 residues in the CDR3. Germline loops: CDR1 SGHTS, CDR2 YDEGEE.

The rearrangement links TRBV6-1 to TRBJ1-5; D not resolved. This CDR3 has 13 amino acids. Germline loops: CDR1 MNHNS, CDR2 SASEGT. V dropped 2 bases and J dropped 5 bases, with 7 bases sitting between them. This CDR3 is CASSERVYQPQHF. CDR3 coding DNA: TGTGCCAGCAGTGAACGGGTGTATCAGCCCCAGCATTTT.

The V gene is TRBV11-3, the J gene TRBJ2-3, with 10 bases aligning to TRBD2. V shed 0 bases and J 1 base; nucleotides not matched to a gene: 1. The CDR3 has 16 residues. In germline, CDR1 is SGHNT, CDR2 YENEEA. Here the CDR3 DNA reads TGTGCCAGCAGCTTAGACCTAGCGGGGGGCACAGATACGCAGTATTTT. Its translation is CASSLDLAGGTDTQYF.

This chain uses TRBV6-1 with TRBJ1-2; a weak D match, TRBD1 (5 bases). In germline, CDR1 is MNHNS, CDR2 SASEGT. The V and J ends lost 3 bases and 4 bases respectively, with 12 bases between them. CDR3 length: 14 amino acids. The CDR3: CASSEAGDFYGYTF. The CDR3 coding sequence is TGTGCCAGCAGTGAGGCGGGGGACTTCTATGGCTACACCTTC.

This chain connects TRBV6-5 to TRBJ1-3; TRBD1 agrees at 8 bases. CDR3 length: 15 amino acids. Germline lookup yields CDR1 MNHEY and CDR2 SVGAGI. Trimming took 7 bases from V and 0 from J; bases not matched to a gene: 5. CDR3 residues: CASTGQAVSGNTIYF. Written as DNA, the CDR3 is TGTGCCAGCACGGGACAGGCTGTCTCTGGAAACACCATATATTTT.

The V gene is TRBV7-9, the J gene TRBJ2-1; D unresolved. CDR3 length equals 13 residues. Germline V gene lookup returns CDR1 SEHNR and CDR2 FQNEAQ (reference sequence). Trimming stripped 5 bases from V and 9 bases from J, with 14 bases between. CDR3 sequence: CASSLLDVVEQFF. The CDR3 nucleotides are TGTGCCAGCAGCCTTCTAGACGTCGTTGAGCAGTTCTTC.

For this clone: Compared with germline, one end of the junction differs, possibly owing to a read error. The chain joins TRBV9 to TRBJ2-3; 10 bases agree with TRBD2. The CDR3 extends over 13 amino acids. Germline CDR1 and CDR2: SGDLS and YYNGEE. The CDR3 DNA reads TGTGCCAGTAGCGGGGGGCCTATGGATACGCAGTATTTT. Its translation: CASSGGPMDTQYF.

The table lists this clone with a few counts. This chain uses TRBV6-1 with TRBJ1-5, with 8 bases matching TRBD1. Germline V gives CDR1 MNHNS, CDR2 SASEGT. CDR3 size: 15 residues. V lost 7 bases and J lost 1; bases outside the gene matches: 6. The DNA of the CDR3 is TGTGCCAGCACAAGGACAGGGCAAAGCAATCAGCCCCAGCATTTT. Translation gives CASTRTGQSNQPQHF.

The chain couples TRBV4-1 to TRBJ2-3; 12 positions match TRBD2. This CDR3 contains 16 residues. Germline trimming cut 3 bases from V and 5 bases from J; bases unmatched to any gene: 6. The V gene's germline CDR1 is MGHRA and CDR2 YSYEKL. In nucleotides, the CDR3 is TGCGCCAGCAGCCATTACCTAGCGGGGGGGGAAGATACGCAGTATTTT. Translated: CASSHYLAGGEDTQYF.

The chain recombines TRBV4-3 with TRBJ2-2, with TRBD1 matching 8 bases. V shed 5 bases, J shed 2 bases, and the junction held 10 bases outside the gene matches. Germline V gene lookup returns CDR1 LGHNA and CDR2 YSLEER. This CDR3 has 17 residues. CDR3 residues: CASSTLPGQGNTGELFF. The DNA of the CDR3 is TGCGCCAGCAGCACCCTGCCCGGACAGGGAAACACCGGGGAGCTGTTTTTT.

J is TRBJ2-7 and V is TRBV4-2, with 10 nucleotides matching TRBD2. The germline CDR1 and CDR2 sequences are LGHNA and YNFKEQ. The V gene end was trimmed by 5 bases and the J gene end by 6 bases; junction bases not matched to a gene: 10. The CDR3 consists of 15 residues. In DNA, the CDR3 is TGTGCCAGCAGCAACCCCCTAGCGGGGGATGGCGAGCAGTACTTC. The encoded protein is CASSNPLAGDGEQYF.

This clone has only one observation. The CDR3 region is CASSIDGRNTEAFF. In nucleotides, the CDR3 is TGTGCCAGTAGTATAGATGGGAGGAACACTGAAGCTTTCTTT. This chain links TRBV19 with TRBJ1-1; D not certain. Germline V gene sequence: CDR1 LNHDA, CDR2 SQIVND (reference sequence). This CDR3 comprises 14 residues. V shed 0 bases and J shed 1 base, with 6 bases lying between them. Full variable domain (missing parts from reference TRBV19 and TRBJ1-1): DGGITQSPKYLFRKEGQNVTLSCEQNLNHDAMYWYRQDPGQGLRLIYYSQIVNDFQKGDIAEGYSVSREKKESFPLTVTSAQKNPTAFYLCASSIDGRNTEAFFGQGTRLTVV.